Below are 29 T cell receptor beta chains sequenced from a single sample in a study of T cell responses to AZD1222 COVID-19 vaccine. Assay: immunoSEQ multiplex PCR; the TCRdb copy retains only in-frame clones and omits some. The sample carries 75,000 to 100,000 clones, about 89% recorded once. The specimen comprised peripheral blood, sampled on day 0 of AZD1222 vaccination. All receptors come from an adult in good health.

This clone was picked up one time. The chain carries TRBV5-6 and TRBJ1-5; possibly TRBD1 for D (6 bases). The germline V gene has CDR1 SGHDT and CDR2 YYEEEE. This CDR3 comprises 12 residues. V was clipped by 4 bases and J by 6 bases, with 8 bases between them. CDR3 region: CASSLGAQPQHF. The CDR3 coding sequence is TGTGCCAGCAGCCTGGGGGCTCAGCCCCAGCATTTT.

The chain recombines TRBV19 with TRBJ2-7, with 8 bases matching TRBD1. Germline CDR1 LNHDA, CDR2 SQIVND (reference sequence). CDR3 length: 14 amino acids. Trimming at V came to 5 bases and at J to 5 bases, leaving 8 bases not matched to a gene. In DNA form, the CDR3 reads TGTGCCAGTAGTGCCCTCCAGGGGGCGGACGAGCAGTACTTC. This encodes CASSALQGADEQYF.

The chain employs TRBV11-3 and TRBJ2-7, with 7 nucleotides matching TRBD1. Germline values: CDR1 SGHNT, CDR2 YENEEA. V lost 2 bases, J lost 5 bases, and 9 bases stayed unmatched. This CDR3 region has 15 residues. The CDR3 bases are TGTGCCAGCAGCTTATCCGGACAGGCTTCCGACGAGCAGTACTTC. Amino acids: CASSLSGQASDEQYF.

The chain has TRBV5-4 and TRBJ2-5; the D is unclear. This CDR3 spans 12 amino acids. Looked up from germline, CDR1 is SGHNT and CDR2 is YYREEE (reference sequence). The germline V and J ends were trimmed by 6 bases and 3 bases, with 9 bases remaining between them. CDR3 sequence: CASMGSEETQYF. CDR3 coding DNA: TGTGCCAGCATGGGATCAGAAGAGACCCAGTACTTC.

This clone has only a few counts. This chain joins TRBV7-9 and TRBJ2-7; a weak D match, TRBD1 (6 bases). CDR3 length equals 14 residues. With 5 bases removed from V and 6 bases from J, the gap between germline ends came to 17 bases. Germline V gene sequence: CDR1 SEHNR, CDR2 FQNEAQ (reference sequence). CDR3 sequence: CASSPGQGLREQYF. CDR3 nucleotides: TGTGCCAGCAGCCCCGGGCAGGGGCTACGCGAGCAGTACTTC.

CDR3 coding DNA: TGTGCCACCAGCCCAGCAGGGAATTGGGCTGAAGCTTTCTTT. It is translated as CATSPAGNWAEAFF. The rearrangement uses TRBV24-1 and TRBJ1-1, with D possibly matching TRBD1 (5 bases). Trimming took off 7 bases at V and 6 bases at J, with 17 bases between the two ends. Germline-derived CDR1 and CDR2 are KGHDR and SFDVKD. This CDR3 has 14 residues.

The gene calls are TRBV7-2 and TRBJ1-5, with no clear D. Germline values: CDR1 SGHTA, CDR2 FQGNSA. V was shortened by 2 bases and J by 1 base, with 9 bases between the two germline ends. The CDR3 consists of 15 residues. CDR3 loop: CASSLWGNSNQPQHF. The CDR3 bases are TGTGCCAGCAGCTTATGGGGTAACAGCAATCAGCCCCAGCATTTT.

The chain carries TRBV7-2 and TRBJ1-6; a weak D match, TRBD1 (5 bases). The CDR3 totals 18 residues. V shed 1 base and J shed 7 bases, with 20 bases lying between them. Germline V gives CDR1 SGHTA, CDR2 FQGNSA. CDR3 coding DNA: TGTGCCAGCAGCTTAGTGGGGACTAATTTCGGGGGAAATTCACCCCTCCACTTT. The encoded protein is CASSLVGTNFGGNSPLHF.

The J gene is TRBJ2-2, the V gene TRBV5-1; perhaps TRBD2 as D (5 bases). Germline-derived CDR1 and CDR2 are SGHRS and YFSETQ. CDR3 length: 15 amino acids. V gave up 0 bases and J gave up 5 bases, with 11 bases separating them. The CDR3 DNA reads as TGCGCCAGCAGCTTGGCGGTCGGGGTAACCGGGGAGCTGTTTTTT. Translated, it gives CASSLAVGVTGELFF.

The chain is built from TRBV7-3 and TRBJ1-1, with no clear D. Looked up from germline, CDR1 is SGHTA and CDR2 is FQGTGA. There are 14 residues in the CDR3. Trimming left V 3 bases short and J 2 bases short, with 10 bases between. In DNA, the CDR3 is TGTGCCAGCAGCTTTTACTTGGAAAACACTGAAGCTTTCTTT. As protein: CASSFYLENTEAFF.

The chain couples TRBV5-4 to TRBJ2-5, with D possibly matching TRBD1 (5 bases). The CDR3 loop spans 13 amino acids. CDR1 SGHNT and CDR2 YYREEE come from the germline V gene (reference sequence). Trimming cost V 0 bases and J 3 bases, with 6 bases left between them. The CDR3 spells CASSLAREETQYF. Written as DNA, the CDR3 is TGTGCCAGCAGCTTGGCCAGGGAAGAGACCCAGTACTTC. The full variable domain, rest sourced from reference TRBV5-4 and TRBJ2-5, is ETGVTQSPTHLIKTRGQQVTLRCSSQSGHNTVSWYQQALGQGPQFIFQYYREEENGRGNFPPRFSGLQFPNYSSELNVNALELDDSALYLCASSLAREETQYFGPGTRLLVL.

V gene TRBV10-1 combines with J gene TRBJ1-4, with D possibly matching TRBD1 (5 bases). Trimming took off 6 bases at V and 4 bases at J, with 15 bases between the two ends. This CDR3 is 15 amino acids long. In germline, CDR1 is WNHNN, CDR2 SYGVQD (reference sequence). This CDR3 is CASREGQGYNEKLFF. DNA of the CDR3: TGCGCCAGCAGGGAGGGGCAGGGCTATAATGAAAAACTGTTTTTT.

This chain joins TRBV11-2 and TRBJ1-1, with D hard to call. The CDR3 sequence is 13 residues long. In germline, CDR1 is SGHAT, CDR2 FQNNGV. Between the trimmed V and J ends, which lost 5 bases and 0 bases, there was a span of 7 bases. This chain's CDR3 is CASSAALNTEAFF. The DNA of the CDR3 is TGTGCCAGCAGCGCGGCCCTGAACACTGAAGCTTTCTTT.

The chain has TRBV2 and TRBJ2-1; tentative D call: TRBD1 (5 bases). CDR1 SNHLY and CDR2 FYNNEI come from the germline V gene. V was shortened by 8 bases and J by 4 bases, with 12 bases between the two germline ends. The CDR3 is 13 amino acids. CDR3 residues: CASSSGIYNEQFF. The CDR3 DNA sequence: TGTGCCAGCTCCTCAGGGATTTACAATGAGCAGTTCTTC.

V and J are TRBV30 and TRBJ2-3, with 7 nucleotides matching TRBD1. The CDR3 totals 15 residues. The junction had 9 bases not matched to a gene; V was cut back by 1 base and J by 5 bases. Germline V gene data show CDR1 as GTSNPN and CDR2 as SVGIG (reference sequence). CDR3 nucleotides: TGTGCCTGGAGTGGGCATGACAGGGATGGAGATACGCAGTATTTT. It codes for CAWSGHDRDGDTQYF. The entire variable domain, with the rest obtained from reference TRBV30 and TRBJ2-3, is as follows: SQTIHQWPATLVQPVGSPLSLECTVEGTSNPNLYWYRQAAGRGLQLLFYSVGIGQISSEVPQNLSASRPQDRQFILSSKKLLLSDSGFYLCAWSGHDRDGDTQYFGPGTRLTVL.

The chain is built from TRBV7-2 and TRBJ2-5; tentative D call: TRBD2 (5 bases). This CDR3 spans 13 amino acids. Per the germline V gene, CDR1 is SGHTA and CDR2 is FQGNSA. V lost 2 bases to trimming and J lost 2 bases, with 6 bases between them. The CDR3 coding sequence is TGTGCCAGCAGCTTACGGGAACAAGAGACCCAGTACTTC. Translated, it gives CASSLREQETQYF.

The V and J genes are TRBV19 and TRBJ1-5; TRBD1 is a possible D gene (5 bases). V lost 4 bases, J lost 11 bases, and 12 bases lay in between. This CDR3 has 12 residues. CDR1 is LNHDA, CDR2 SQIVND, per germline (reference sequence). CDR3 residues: CASSTQGWAQHF. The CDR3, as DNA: TGTGCCAGTAGTACCCAGGGATGGGCCCAGCATTTT.

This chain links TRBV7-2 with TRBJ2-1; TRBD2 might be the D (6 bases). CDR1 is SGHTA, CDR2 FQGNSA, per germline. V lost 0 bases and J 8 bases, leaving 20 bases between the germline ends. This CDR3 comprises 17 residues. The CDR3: CASSLAVWSRESDEQFF. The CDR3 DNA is TGTGCCAGCAGCTTAGCAGTCTGGTCGCGGGAAAGCGATGAGCAGTTCTTC.

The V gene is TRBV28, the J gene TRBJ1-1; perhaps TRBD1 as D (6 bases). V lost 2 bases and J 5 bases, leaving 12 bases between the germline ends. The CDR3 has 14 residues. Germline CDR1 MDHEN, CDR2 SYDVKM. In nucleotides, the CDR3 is TGTGCCAGCAGTTTAGGGGGGCAGGGTACTGAAGCTTTCTTT. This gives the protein CASSLGGQGTEAFF.

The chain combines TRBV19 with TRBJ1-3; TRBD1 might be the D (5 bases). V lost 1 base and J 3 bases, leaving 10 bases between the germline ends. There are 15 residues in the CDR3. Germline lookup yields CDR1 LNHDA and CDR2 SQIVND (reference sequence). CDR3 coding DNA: TGTGCCAGTAGTATAGGAGGGGCCCATGGAAACACCATATATTTT. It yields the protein CASSIGGAHGNTIYF.

The CDR3: CASSQTGHSGNTIYF. CDR3 sequence (DNA): TGTGCCAGCAGCCAGACAGGGCACTCTGGAAACACCATATATTTT. The V gene is TRBV7-9, the J gene TRBJ1-3; 7 nucleotides match TRBD1. Trimming took 5 bases from V and 0 from J; bases not matched to a gene: 4. CDR1 and CDR2 from the germline V gene are SEHNR and FQNEAQ (reference sequence). CDR3 length: 15 residues.

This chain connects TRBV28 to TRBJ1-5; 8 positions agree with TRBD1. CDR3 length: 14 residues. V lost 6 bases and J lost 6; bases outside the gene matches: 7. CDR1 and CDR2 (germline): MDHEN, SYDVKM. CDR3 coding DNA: TGTGCCAGCAGACAGACAGGGGACGCTCAGCCCCAGCATTTT. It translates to CASRQTGDAQPQHF.

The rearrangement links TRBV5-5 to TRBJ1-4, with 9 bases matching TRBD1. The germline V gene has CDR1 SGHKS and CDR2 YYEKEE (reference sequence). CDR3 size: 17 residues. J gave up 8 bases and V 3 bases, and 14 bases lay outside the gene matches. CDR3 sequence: CASSSERETGGREKLFF. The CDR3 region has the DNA TGTGCCAGCAGCTCAGAACGAGAGACAGGGGGGAGAGAAAAACTGTTTTTT. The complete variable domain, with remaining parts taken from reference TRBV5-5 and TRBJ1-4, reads DAGVTQSPTHLIKTRGQQVTLRCSPISGHKSVSWYQQVLGQGPQFIFQYYEKEERGRGNFPDRFSARQFPNYSSELNVNALLLGDSALYLCASSSERETGGREKLFFGSGTQLSVL.

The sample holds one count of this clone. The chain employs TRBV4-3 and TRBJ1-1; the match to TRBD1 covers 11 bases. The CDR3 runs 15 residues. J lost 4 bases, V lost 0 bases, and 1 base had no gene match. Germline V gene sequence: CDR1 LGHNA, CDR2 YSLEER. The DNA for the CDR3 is TGCGCCAGCAGCCAAGAAGGGACAGGGGGCACTGAAGCTTTCTTT. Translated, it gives CASSQEGTGGTEAFF.

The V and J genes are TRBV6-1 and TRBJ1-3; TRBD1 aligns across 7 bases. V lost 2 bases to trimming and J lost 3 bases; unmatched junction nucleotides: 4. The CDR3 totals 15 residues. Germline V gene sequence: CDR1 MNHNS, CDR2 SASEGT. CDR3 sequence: CASSERTGYGNTIYF. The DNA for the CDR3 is TGTGCCAGCAGTGAACGGACAGGTTATGGAAACACCATATATTTT.

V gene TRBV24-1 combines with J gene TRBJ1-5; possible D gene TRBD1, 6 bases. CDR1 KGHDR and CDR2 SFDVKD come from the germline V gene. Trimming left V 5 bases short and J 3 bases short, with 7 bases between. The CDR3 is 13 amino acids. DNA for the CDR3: TGTGCCACCAGTGGGACAGACAATCAGCCCCAGCATTTT. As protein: CATSGTDNQPQHF.

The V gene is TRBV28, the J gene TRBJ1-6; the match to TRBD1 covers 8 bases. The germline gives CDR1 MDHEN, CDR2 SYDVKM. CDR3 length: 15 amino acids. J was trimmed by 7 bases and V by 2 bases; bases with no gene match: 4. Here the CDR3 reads CASSLQGAGNSPLHF. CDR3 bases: TGTGCCAGCAGTTTACAGGGGGCGGGGAATTCACCCCTCCACTTT.

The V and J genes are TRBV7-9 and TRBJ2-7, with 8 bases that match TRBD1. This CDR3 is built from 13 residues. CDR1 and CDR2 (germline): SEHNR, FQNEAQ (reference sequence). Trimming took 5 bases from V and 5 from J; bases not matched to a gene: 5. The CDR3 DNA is TGTGCCAGCAGCGAGAGGACAGGGAACGAGCAGTACTTC. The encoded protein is CASSERTGNEQYF.

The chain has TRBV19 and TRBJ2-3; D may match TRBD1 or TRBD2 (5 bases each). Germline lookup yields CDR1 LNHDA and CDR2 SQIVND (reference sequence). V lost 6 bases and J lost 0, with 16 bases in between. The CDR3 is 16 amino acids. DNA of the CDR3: TGTGCCAGTAGCCTCTCGGGGCAGGGAAGCACAGATACGCAGTATTTT. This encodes CASSLSGQGSTDTQYF.